This TCR beta chain was recorded in a study of T cell responses to AZD1222 COVID-19 vaccine. Study summary: Pooled in the analysis were second doses at about 4 or about 12 weeks.

Sequencing used immunoSEQ multiplex PCR; TCRdb keeps in-frame clones, though not all of them. Of 150,000 to 200,000 clones listed, roughly 91% are singletons. The CDR3 is 11 amino acids. Germline values: CDR1 SQVTM, CDR2 ANQGSEA. V gave up 6 bases and J gave up 5 bases, with 9 bases separating them. Sequencing was performed on peripheral blood, taken on day 0 of AZD1222 vaccination. V is TRBV29-1 and J is TRBJ2-3; tentative D call: TRBD2 (5 bases). This clonotype was obtained from an adult in good health. This CDR3 reads CSVGGLDTQYF. The CDR3 DNA reads TGCAGCGTCGGCGGGTTAGATACGCAGTATTTT.